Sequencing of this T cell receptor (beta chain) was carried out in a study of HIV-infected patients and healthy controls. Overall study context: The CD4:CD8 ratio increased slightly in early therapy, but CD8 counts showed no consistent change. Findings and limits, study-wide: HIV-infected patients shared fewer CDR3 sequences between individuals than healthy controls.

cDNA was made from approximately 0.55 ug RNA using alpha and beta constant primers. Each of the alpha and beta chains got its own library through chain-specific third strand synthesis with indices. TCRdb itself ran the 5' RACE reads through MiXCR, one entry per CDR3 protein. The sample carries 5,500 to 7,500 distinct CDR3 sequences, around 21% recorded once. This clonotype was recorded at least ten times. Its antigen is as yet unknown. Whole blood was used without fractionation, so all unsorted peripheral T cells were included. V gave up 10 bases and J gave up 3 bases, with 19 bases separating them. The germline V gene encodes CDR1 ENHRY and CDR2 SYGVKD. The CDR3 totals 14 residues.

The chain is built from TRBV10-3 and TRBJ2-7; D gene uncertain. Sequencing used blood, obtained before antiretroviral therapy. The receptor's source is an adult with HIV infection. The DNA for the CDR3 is TGTGCCACCCCGAGACGTCGTACTTTCTACGAGCAGTACTTC. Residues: CATPRRRTFYEQYF.